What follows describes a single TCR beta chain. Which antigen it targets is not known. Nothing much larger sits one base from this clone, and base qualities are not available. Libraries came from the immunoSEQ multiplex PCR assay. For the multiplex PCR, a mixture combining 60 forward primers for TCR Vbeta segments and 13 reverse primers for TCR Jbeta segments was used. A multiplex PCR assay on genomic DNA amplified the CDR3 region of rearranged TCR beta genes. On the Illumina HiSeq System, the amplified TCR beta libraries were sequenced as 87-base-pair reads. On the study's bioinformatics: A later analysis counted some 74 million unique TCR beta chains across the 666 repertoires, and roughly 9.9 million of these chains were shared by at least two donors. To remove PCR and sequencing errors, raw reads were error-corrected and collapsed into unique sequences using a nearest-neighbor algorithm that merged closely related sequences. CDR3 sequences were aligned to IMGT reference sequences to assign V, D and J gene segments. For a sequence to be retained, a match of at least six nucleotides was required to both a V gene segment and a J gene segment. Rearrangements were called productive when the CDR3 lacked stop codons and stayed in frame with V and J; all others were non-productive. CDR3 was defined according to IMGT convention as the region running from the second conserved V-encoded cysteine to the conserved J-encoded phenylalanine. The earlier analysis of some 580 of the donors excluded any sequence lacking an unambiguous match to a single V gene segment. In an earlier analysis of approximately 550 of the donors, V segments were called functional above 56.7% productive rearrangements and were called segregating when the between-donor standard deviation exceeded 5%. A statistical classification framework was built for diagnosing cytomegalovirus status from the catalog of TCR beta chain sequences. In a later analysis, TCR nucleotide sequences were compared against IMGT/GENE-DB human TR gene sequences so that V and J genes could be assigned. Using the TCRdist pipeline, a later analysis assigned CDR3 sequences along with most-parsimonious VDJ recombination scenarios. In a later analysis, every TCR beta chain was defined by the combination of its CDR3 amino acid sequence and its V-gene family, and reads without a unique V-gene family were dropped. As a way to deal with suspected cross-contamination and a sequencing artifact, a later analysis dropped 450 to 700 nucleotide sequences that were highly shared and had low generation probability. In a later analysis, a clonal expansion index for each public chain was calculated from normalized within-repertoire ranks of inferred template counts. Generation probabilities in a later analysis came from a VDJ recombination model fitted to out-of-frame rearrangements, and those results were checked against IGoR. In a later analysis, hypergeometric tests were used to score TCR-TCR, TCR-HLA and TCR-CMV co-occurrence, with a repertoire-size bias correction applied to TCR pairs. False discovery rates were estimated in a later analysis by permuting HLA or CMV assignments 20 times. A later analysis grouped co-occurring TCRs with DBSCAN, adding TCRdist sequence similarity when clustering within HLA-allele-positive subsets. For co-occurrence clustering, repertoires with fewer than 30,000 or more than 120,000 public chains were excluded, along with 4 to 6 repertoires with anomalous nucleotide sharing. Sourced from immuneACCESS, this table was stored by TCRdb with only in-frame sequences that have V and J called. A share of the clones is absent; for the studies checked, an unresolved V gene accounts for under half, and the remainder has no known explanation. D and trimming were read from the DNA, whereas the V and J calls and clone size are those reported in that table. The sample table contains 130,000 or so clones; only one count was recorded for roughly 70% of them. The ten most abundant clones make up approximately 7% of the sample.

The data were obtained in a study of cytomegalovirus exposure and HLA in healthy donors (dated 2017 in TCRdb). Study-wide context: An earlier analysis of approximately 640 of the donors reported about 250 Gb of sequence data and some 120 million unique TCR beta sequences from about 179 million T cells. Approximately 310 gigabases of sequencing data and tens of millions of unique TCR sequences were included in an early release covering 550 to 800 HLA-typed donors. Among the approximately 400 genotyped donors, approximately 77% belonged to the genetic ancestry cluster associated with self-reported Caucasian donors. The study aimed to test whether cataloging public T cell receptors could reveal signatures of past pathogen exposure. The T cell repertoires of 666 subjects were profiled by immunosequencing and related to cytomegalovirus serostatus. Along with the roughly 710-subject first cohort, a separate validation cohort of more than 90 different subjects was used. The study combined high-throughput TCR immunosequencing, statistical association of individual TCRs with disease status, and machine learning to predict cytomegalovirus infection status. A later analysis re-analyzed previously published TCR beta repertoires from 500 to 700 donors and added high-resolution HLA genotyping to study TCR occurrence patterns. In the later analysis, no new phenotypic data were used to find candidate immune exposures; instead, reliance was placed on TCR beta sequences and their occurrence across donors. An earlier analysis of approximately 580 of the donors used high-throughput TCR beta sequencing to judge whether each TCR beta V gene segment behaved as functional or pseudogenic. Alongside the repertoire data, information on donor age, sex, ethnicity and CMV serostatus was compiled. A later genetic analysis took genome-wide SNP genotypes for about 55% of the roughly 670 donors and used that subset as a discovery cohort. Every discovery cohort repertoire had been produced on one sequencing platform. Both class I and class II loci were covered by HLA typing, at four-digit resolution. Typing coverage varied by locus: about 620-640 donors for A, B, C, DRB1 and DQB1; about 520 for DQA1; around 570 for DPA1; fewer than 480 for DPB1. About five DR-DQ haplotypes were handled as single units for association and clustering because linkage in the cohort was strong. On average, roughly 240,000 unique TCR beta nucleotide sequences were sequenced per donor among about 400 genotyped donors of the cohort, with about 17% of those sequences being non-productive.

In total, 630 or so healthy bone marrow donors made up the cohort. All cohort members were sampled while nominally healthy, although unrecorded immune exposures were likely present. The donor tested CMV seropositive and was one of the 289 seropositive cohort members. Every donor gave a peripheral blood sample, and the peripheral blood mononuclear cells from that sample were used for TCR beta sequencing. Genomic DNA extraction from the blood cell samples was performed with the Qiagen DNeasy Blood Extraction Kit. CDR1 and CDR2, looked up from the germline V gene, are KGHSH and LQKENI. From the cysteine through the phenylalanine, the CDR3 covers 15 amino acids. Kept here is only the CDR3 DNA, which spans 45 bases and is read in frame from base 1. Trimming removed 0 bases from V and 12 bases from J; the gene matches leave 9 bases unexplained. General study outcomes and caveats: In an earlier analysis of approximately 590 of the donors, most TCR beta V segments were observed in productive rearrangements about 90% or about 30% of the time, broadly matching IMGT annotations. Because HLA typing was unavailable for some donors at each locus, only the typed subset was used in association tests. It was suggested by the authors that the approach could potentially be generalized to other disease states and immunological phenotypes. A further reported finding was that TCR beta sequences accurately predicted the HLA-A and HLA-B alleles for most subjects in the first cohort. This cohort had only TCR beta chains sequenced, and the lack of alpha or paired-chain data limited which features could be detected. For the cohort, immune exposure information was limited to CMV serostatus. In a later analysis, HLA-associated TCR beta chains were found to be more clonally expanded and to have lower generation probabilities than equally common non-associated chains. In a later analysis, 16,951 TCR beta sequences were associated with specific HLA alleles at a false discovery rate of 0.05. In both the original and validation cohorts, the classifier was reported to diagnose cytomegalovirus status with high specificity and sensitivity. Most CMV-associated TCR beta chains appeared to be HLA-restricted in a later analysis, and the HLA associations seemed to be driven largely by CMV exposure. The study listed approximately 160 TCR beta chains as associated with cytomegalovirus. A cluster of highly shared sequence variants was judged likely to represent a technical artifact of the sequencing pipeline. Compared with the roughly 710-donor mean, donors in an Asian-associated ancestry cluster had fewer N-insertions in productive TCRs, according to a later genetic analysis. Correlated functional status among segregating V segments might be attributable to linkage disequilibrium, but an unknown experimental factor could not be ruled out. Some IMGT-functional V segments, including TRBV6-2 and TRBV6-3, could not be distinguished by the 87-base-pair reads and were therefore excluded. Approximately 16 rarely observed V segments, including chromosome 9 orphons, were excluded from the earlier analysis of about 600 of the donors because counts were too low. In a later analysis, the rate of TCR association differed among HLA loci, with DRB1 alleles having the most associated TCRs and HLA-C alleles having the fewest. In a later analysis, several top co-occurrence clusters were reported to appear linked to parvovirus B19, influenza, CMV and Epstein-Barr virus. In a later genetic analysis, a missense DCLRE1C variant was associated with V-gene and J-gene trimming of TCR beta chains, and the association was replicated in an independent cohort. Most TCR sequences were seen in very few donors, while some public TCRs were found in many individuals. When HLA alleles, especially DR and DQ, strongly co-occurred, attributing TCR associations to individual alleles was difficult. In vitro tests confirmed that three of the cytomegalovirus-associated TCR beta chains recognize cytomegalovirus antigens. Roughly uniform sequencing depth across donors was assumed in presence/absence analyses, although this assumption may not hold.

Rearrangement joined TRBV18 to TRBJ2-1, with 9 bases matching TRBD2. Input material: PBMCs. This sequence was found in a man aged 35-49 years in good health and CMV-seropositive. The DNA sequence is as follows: TGTGCCAGCTCACCACCGGTATTAGCGGGAGAGCGGCAGTTCTTC. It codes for CASSPPVLAGERQFF.